Listed here are 13 T cell receptor beta chains from one sample, sequenced in a study of vaccination and CD4 T cells after COVID-19. Treatment: roughly 11-day PBMC culture with coronavirus spike peptide pools or control peptides (ViraFEST assay). For these receptors, no antigen is known. Cultured CD4+ T cells had their DNA profiled by the Oncomine TCR Beta short-read assay. From the PCR reads, TCRdb called clonotypes with MiXCR, one entry per CDR3 protein. The sample has 13,000 or so distinct CDR3 sequences; roughly 29% are singletons. Sequencing used CD4+ T cells from blood, cultured in vitro, obtained before SARS-CoV-2 vaccination. The origin of the receptors is a human donor who received a COVID-19 vaccine.

This clonotype is medium-sized. This chain uses TRBV7-9 with TRBJ1-6, with D possibly TRBD1 on 5 matching bases. This CDR3 has 14 residues. CDR1 SEHNR and CDR2 FQNEAQ come from the germline V gene (reference sequence). The V end lost 4 bases, the J end lost 8 bases, and 12 bases lay between the germline ends. The CDR3 sequence is CASSSGGGDSPLHF. CDR3 in DNA: TGTGCCAGCAGCTCAGGCGGGGGGGATTCACCCCTCCACTTT.

The chain carries TRBV4-2 and TRBJ1-6, with D perhaps matching TRBD1 (6 bases). From germline, CDR1 is LGHNA and CDR2 YNFKEQ. The CDR3 runs 16 residues. V was trimmed by 0 bases and J by 6 bases, leaving 12 bases between them. The CDR3 DNA reads as TGTGCCAGCAGCCAAGATCCGGGGGCGCGTAATTCACCCCTCCACTTT. This codes for CASSQDPGARNSPLHF.

This clonotype has a single count. V gene TRBV18 combines with J gene TRBJ1-2; D unclear. The ends were cut back, 4 bases at V and 3 bases at J, with 12 bases in the middle. There are 14 residues in the CDR3. Germline CDR1 and CDR2: KGHSH and LQKENI. The CDR3 loop reads CASSLRVGDYGYTF. CDR3 bases: TGTGCCAGCTCACTGCGGGTCGGAGACTATGGCTACACCTTC.

This clonotype has more than one count but fewer than ten. This chain's CDR3 is CASGGQGTNTF. CDR3 DNA: TGTGCCAGTGGAGGACAGGGGACGAACACCTTC. The J gene is TRBJ1-2, the V gene TRBV19, with 9 bases aligning to TRBD1. CDR3 length equals 11 residues. J was trimmed by 12 bases and V by 8 bases; bases with no gene match: 7. CDR1 LNHDA and CDR2 SQIVND come from the germline V gene (reference sequence).

This chain connects TRBV10-1 to TRBJ1-1; D possibly corresponds to TRBD1 (6 bases). CDR3 length: 15 amino acids. V gave up 3 bases and J gave up 3 bases, with 14 bases separating them. Germline V gene data show CDR1 as WNHNN and CDR2 as SYGVQD (reference sequence). The CDR3 DNA sequence: TGCGCCAGCAGTGACTGGGACCCAGGGGACACTGAAGCTTTCTTT. As protein: CASSDWDPGDTEAFF.

Concerning this clonotype itself: At one boundary the junction diverges from the germline segment, which might be a read error. The CDR3 region is CASSVTQGAGGYTF. The CDR3 DNA reads TGTGCCAGCAGCGTAACACAGGGGGCTGGTGGCTACACCTTC. This rearrangement joins TRBV7-3 to TRBJ1-2, with TRBD1 matching 9 bases. Germline assignment: CDR1 SGHTA and CDR2 FQGTGA. The CDR3 length is 14 residues.

This clonotype ranks as medium-sized (0.01 to 0.1%). The V and J genes are TRBV30 and TRBJ1-6; D uncertain. Germline V gene data show CDR1 as GTSNPN and CDR2 as SVGIG (reference sequence). The germline V and J ends were trimmed by 0 bases and 10 bases, with 13 bases remaining between them. CDR3 length: 14 residues. The CDR3 region is CAWSVGPGRSPLHF. CDR3 nucleotides: TGTGCCTGGAGTGTCGGACCCGGAAGGTCACCCCTCCACTTT. The whole variable domain, filled in from reference TRBV30 and TRBJ1-6, reads SQTIHQWPATLVQPVGSPLSLECTVEGTSNPNLYWYRQAAGRGLQLLFYSVGIGQISSEVPQNLSASRPQDRQFILSSKKLLLSDSGFYLCAWSVGPGRSPLHFGNGTRLTVT.

This sequence joins TRBV12-3 or TRBV12-4 and TRBJ1-2; no clear D gene. The V gene lost 3 bases and the J gene lost 5 bases, with 4 bases spanning the gap. The CDR3 is 11 amino acids. As DNA, the CDR3 is TGTGCCAGCAGTTTCAATTATGGCTACACCTTC. Its protein product is CASSFNYGYTF.

The chain is built from TRBV10-1 and TRBJ2-7, with D possibly TRBD2 on 7 matching bases. This CDR3 has 14 residues. V dropped 7 bases and J dropped 5 bases, with 18 bases sitting between them. Germline V gives CDR1 WNHNN, CDR2 SYGVQD (reference sequence). CDR3 residues: CASKPGGAINEQYF. The CDR3 DNA follows: TGCGCCAGCAAGCCGGGGGGCGCGATAAACGAGCAGTACTTC.

The rearrangement joins TRBV9 to TRBJ2-7; D possibly corresponds to TRBD2 (6 bases). Germline CDR1 reads SGDLS; CDR2 reads YYNGEE. Trimming cost V 0 bases and J 0 bases, with 13 bases left between them. This CDR3 comprises 16 residues. The CDR3 DNA is TGTGCCAGCAGCGTAGCTGGGGGAGGAAGCTCCTACGAGCAGTACTTC. As protein: CASSVAGGGSSYEQYF.

This clonotype was detected only a few times. The chain uses TRBV20-1 and TRBJ2-5, with TRBD2 as a possible D gene (7 bases). This CDR3 is 13 amino acids long. Germline loops: CDR1 DFQATT, CDR2 SNEGSKA (reference sequence). V lost 1 base and J lost 5, with 11 bases in between. The CDR3 loop is CSARGGGRETQYF. For the CDR3, the DNA is TGCAGTGCTAGAGGGGGGGGCAGGGAGACCCAGTACTTC.

This clonotype has a handful of counts. The chain has TRBV2 and TRBJ1-2, with a tentative D call TRBD1 (6 bases). CDR1 is SNHLY and CDR2 is FYNNEI in the germline V gene. V lost 5 bases, J lost 5 bases, and 21 bases lay in between. This CDR3 comprises 16 residues. This CDR3 reads CASSILQGAVEYGYTF. Written as DNA, the CDR3 is TGTGCCAGCAGTATACTACAGGGAGCGGTGGAGTATGGCTACACCTTC.

The J gene is TRBJ2-3, the V gene TRBV7-9, with D perhaps matching TRBD2 (6 bases). The germline V gene encodes CDR1 SEHNR and CDR2 FQNEAQ (reference sequence). V lost 4 bases and J 5 bases, leaving 13 bases between the germline ends. The CDR3 contains 14 residues. The CDR3 sequence is CASSSLLAGDTQYF. The CDR3 region has the DNA TGTGCCAGCAGCTCCCTACTAGCCGGAGATACGCAGTATTTT.